A selection of T cell receptor beta chains follows, all from one sample in a study of human T cells and chemical hapten exposure. A single record per CDR3 protein comes from TCRdb applying MiXCR to the RACE reads. Among more than 250,000 distinct CDR3 sequences listed, roughly 7.4% were seen once. The sample consisted of whole blood, taken in connection with sensitization to the hapten diphenylcyclopropenone (DPC). The source of these receptors is a man in his late teens or twenties with alopecia areata. Some clones in this sample may be carry-over from other donors' samples. Both conserved end residues are part of each CDR3. A D gene is named only where the DNA matches it firmly.

v_call d_call cdr3_aa
TRBV6-1 NA CASSDMGRGQPQHF
TRBV11-2 NA CASSLVPGGASQETQYF
TRBV7-9 NA CASSLVLRHLSYNEQFF
TRBV6-5 NA CASSPAGSAAYEQYF
TRBV7-2 NA CASSLNAGDEKLFF
TRBV2 NA CASIETATNTGELFF
TRBV20-1 TRBD1 CSAVQGATNEKLFF
TRBV4-1 TRBD1 CASGGQGKGQPQHF
TRBV28 NA CASSSAGITDTQYF
TRBV7-3 NA CASSLSRDYGYTF
TRBV10-2 NA CASSGTTGLGYF
TRBV6-5 NA CASNRDASAKNSPLHF
TRBV28 TRBD1 CASSLPPGQEKGYTF
TRBV4-3 NA CASSQDLGTRRDTQYF
TRBV20-1 NA CSAIRTANEKLFF
TRBV27 NA CASSLWGNGEQYF
TRBV4-1 NA CASSQAQVRGANVLTF
TRBV9 NA CASSVAGNRVMNTEAFF
TRBV5-6 NA CASSSRPYEQYF
TRBV6-5 NA CASSYSRWRNTEAFF
TRBV9 NA CASPNRGELFF
TRBV7-9 NA CASSLRPSRGSYNEQFF
TRBV11-2 NA CASSLEVGASETQYF
TRBV3-1 TRBD1 CASRTGGSGNTIYF
TRBV5-1 TRBD2 CASSSSGGLQETQYF
TRBV6-2/TRBV6-3 TRBD2 CASRPTSGGAEQFF
TRBV5-1 TRBD1 CASSLDTTGGNEQFF
TRBV12-3/TRBV12-4 TRBD1 CASSKGAGVLSEAFF
TRBV4-3 NA CASSQLGEKLFF
TRBV20-1 NA CSARGEALEPQHF
TRBV25-1 TRBD1 CASSERGTGDTGELFF
TRBV7-9 NA CASSLLGSQPQHF
TRBV2 TRBD1 CASITTGLRGANYGYTF
TRBV6-2/TRBV6-3 TRBD1 CASKPGTASPLHF
TRBV6-5 NA CASSYSGKLQETQYF
TRBV15 TRBD2 CATSGTTSGGPSSYNEQFF
TRBV6-6 NA CASSYSQGTGNTIYF
TRBV27 NA CASTRGVGVNEQFF
TRBV4-2 NA CASSQERRDTQNIQYF
TRBV7-2 TRBD1 CASSSGGLGNSPLHF
TRBV7-9 TRBD2 CASSLAGSGASSGANVLTF
TRBV12-3/TRBV12-4 TRBD1 CASGTGWRSGYTF
TRBV7-9 NA CASSLEGGPFEQFF